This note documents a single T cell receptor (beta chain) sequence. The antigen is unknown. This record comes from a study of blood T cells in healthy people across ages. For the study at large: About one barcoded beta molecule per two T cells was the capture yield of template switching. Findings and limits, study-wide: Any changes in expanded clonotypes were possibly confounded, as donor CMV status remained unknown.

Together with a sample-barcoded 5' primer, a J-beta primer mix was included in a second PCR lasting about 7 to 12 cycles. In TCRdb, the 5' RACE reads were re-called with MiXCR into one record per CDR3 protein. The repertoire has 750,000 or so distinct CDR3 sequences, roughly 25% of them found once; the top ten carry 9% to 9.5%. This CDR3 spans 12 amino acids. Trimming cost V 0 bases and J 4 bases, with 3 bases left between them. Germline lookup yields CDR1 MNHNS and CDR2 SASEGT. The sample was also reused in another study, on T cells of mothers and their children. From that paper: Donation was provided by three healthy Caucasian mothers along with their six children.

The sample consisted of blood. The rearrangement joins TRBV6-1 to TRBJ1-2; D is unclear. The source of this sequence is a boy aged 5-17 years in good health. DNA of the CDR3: TGTGCCAGCAGTGAAGCTTCCTATGGCTACACCTTC. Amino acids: CASSEASYGYTF.